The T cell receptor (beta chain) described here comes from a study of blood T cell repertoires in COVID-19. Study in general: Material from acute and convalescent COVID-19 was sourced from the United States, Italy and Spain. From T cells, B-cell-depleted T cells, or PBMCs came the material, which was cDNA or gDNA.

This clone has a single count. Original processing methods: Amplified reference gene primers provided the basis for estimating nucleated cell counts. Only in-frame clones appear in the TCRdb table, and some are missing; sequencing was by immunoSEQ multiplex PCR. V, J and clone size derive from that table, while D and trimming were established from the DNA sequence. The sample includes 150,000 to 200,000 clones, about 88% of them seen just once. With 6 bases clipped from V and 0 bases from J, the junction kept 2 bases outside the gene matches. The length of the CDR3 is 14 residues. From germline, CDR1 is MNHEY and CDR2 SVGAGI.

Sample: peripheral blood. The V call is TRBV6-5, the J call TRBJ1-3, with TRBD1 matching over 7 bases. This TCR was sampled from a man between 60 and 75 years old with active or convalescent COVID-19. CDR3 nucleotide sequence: TGTGCCAGCAGGCGACAGGGCTCTGGAAACACCATATATTTT. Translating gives CASRRQGSGNTIYF.